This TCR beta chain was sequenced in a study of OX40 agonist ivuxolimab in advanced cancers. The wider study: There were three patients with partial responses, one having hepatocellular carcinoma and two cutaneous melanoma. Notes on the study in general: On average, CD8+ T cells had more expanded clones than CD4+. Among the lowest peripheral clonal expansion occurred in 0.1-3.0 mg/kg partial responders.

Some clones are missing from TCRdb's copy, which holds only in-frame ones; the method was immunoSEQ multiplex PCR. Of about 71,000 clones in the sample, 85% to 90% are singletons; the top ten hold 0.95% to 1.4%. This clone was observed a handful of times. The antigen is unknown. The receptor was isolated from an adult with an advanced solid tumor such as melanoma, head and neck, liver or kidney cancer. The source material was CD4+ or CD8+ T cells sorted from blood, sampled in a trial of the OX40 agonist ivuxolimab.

The DNA for the CDR3 is TGTGCCAGCAGTCCCCAGACAGGGGGAGGAAACACCATATATTTT. The encoded protein is CASSPQTGGGNTIYF. This chain joins TRBV6-1 and TRBJ1-3; 9 bases agree with TRBD1. V gave up 5 bases and J gave up 4 bases; unmatched junction bases: 6. The CDR3 is 15 residues long. Germline CDR1 MNHNS, CDR2 SASEGT.